These 6 T cell receptor beta chains were sequenced from one sample in a study of CD8 T cells in Susac syndrome. RNA was extracted with the RNeasy kit, and a quantity of about 0.45 to 1 ug was reverse transcribed using random hexamers. MiXCR, applied by TCRdb to the immunoSEQ multiplex PCR reads, yields one record per CDR3 protein. The data hold fewer than 200,000 distinct CDR3 sequences, with approximately 94% observed a single time. The sequenced sample was CD4+ T cells from PBMCs. These receptors were collected from a human donor with Susac syndrome.

The V call is TRBV25-1, the J call TRBJ1-6; D is ambiguous. The CDR3 spans 12 residues. Germline CDR1 is MGHDK and CDR2 is SYGVNS. Trimming took off 7 bases at V and 5 bases at J, with 6 bases between the two ends. The CDR3 DNA sequence: TGTGCCAGCAACAAGGATAATTCACCCCTCCACTTT. Translated, it gives CASNKDNSPLHF.

The chain combines TRBV19 with TRBJ1-6; D is unresolved. This CDR3 spans 13 amino acids. Looked up from germline, CDR1 is LNHDA and CDR2 is SQIVND (reference sequence). The CDR3 coding sequence is TGTGGAACCCGTACAGCGTATAATTCACCCCTCCACTTT. Protein: CGTRTAYNSPLHF.

The rearrangement joins TRBV27 to TRBJ1-2; D perhaps matches TRBD1 (6 bases). Germline lookup yields CDR1 MNHEY and CDR2 SMNVEV (reference sequence). The germline V and J ends were trimmed by 0 bases and 6 bases, with 11 bases remaining between them. CDR3 length: 14 residues. CDR3 nucleotide sequence: TGTGCCAGCAGTTTATCGAGGGGGGCTGATGGCTACACCTTC. It yields the protein CASSLSRGADGYTF.

The V and J genes are TRBV7-6 and TRBJ2-7; D remains unclear. The V and J ends lost 1 base and 0 bases respectively, with 16 bases between them. The CDR3 totals 17 residues. Germline lookup yields CDR1 SGHVS and CDR2 FNYEAQ. CDR3 DNA: TGTGCCAGCAGCTTAGAACCCCCGGTTCGCAGCTCCTACGAGCAGTACTTC. Amino acids: CASSLEPPVRSSYEQYF.

This chain uses TRBV4-3 with TRBJ2-7, with a possible D match to TRBD2 (6 bases). Germline loops: CDR1 LGHNA, CDR2 YSLEER. The V end was cut by 0 bases, the J end by 5 bases, with 14 bases between. The CDR3 spans 15 residues. The CDR3 bases are TGCGCCAGCAGCCAAGAAGGGAGGCTGGGCCACGAGCAGTACTTC. Amino acids: CASSQEGRLGHEQYF.

The rearrangement joins TRBV9 to TRBJ2-3; D might be TRBD1 (5 bases). This CDR3 region has 15 residues. CDR1 SGDLS and CDR2 YYNGEE come from the germline V gene. Trimming shortened V by 5 bases and J by 0 bases, and 13 bases separated the two germline ends. CDR3 nucleotide sequence: TGTGCCAGCAGTCTGACAGAGGCTAGCACAGATACGCAGTATTTT. It yields the protein CASSLTEASTDTQYF.